The rows below give T cell receptor beta chains drawn from one sample of a study of T cells after yellow fever vaccination. TCRdb redid the calling of the 5' RACE reads with MiXCR, one entry per CDR3 protein. The table records around 180,000 distinct CDR3 sequences, roughly 6.4% of them present only once. The source was CD4+ T cells sorted from PBMCs, collected on the day of the first yellow fever vaccination. The source is a man aged 18 to 29 who received the YFV17D yellow fever vaccine. Each CDR3 is given without its conserved first and last residue.

V gene,J gene,CDR3 protein
TRBV27,TRBJ2-4,ASSPQSRGLAKNIQY
TRBV5-1,TRBJ2-1,ASSAGGTSYNEQF
TRBV4-2,TRBJ2-5,ASSQELVVIQETQY
TRBV6-1,TRBJ2-7,ASTSVGGYEQY
TRBV18,TRBJ2-1,ASSPRSTGTGGFHEQF
TRBV5-1,TRBJ1-2,ASSLSPTGPYGYT
TRBV5-4,TRBJ2-1,ASSLEHGYNEQF
TRBV29-1,TRBJ2-7,SVARRYSYEQY
TRBV6-5,TRBJ1-6,ASSSINSPLH
TRBV7-9,TRBJ2-3,ASSAGLAVSTDTQY
TRBV19,TRBJ2-5,ASSKTGTPQETQY
TRBV29-1,TRBJ2-2,SVGLNTGELF
TRBV29-1,TRBJ1-3,SVVAGDQSSGGNTIY
TRBV5-1,TRBJ2-1,ASSLNRVGNEQF
TRBV13,TRBJ1-2,ASSARTDPLERYT
TRBV5-1,TRBJ2-5,ASSTGLKETQY
TRBV12-3/TRBV12-4,TRBJ2-2,ASSTPQGAPPSSPGELF
TRBV16,TRBJ2-3,ASSQLWSNTDTQY
TRBV7-9,TRBJ2-2,ASAGLANTGELF
TRBV11-3,TRBJ1-4,ASSLIEKLF
TRBV7-2,TRBJ2-7,ASSPYSGGPYEQY
TRBV5-1,TRBJ2-7,ASSQGRAPDGQY
TRBV4-3,TRBJ1-3,ASSQAGDPLLSGNTIY
TRBV20-1,TRBJ1-5,SARIGGRHQPQH
TRBV7-9,TRBJ2-5,ASSSRQGLVETQY
TRBV18,TRBJ1-1,ASSPVFNTEAF
TRBV29-1,TRBJ2-3,SVVRDRASDTQY
TRBV4-1,TRBJ1-6,ASSQAWGNGSPLH
TRBV5-4,TRBJ1-2,VWDRGKYGYT
TRBV12-3/TRBV12-4,TRBJ2-1,ASRFRDRGHNEQF
TRBV5-1,TRBJ1-6,ASSLLTGINSPLH
TRBV5-1,TRBJ2-2,ASKQGTGELF
TRBV7-2,TRBJ2-5,ASRLAGVQETQY
TRBV30,TRBJ1-4,AGGREKLF
TRBV15,TRBJ1-6,ATSRRDRANSPLH
TRBV5-1,TRBJ2-1,ASSWSPLRDRDHEQF
TRBV29-1,TRBJ2-6,SVDEGSGRANVLT
TRBV18,TRBJ1-3,ASSPRPLITSGNTIY
TRBV7-2,TRBJ2-1,ASSSVVGTSEGVEQF
TRBV7-9,TRBJ2-2,ASRSWTGVSGELF
TRBV5-1,TRBJ2-5,ASSLAVSFETQY
TRBV6-4,TRBJ2-5,ASSGTIPGREETQY
TRBV6-1,TRBJ2-5,ASRGPGGGAMTQY
TRBV4-1,TRBJ2-1,ASSPERGGLYEQF
TRBV10-3,TRBJ1-4,AISDWAANEKLF
TRBV10-3,TRBJ1-2,AISALRRFNYGYT
TRBV4-3,TRBJ1-1,ASSQDGLNTEAF
TRBV5-6,TRBJ2-5,ASSRASGGQETQY
TRBV6-1,TRBJ1-2,ASSETSAALLSRGYT